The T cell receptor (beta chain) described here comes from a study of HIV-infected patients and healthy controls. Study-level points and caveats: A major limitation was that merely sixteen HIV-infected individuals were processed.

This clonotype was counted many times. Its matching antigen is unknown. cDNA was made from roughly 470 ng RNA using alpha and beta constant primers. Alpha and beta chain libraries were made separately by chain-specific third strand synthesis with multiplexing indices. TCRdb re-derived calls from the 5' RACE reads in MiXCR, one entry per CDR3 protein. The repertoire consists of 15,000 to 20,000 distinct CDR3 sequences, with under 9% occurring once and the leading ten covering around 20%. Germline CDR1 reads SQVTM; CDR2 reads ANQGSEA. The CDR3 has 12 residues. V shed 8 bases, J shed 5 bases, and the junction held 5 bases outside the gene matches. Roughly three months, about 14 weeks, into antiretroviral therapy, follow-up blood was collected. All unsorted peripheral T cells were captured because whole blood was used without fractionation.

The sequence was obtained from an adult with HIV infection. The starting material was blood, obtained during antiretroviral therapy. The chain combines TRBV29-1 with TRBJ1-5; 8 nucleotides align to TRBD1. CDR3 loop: CSCGQGYQPQHF. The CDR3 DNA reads TGCAGCTGTGGACAGGGTTATCAGCCCCAGCATTTT.